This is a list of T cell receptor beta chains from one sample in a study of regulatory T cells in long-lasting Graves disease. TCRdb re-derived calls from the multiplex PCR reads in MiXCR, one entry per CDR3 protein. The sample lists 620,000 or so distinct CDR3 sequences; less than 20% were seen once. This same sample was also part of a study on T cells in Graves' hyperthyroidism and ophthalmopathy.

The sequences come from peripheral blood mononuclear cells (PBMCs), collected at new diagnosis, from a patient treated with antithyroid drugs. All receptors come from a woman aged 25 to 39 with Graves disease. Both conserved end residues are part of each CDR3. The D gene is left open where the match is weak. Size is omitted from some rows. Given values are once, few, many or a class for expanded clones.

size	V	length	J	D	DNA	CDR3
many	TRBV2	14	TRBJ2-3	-	TGTGCCAGCAGTACACGATACACCTCAGATACGCAGTATTTT	CASSTRYTSDTQYF
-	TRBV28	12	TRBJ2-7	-	TGTGCCAGCAGTTTATTGGGCCAGCAGCAGTACTTC	CASSLLGQQQYF
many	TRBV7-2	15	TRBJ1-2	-	TGTGCCAGCAGCCCGGACAGTCATAGAAACTATGGCTACACCTTC	CASSPDSHRNYGYTF
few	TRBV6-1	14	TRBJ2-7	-	TGTGCCAGCAAAAGGGGTCTCTCCTCCTACGAGCAGTACTTC	CASKRGLSSYEQYF
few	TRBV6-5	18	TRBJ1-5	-	TGTGCCAGCAGTTACTCGATCTCCCTTGATTCTAGCAATCAGCCCCAGCATTTT	CASSYSISLDSSNQPQHF
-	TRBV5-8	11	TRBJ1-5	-	TGTGCCAGCAGCCCCATTCAGCCCCAGCATTTT	CASSPIQPQHF
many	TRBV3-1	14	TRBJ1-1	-	TGTGCCAGCAGCCAAAATGGGGGGAACACTGAAGCTTTCTTT	CASSQNGGNTEAFF
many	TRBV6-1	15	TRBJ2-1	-	TGTGCCAGCACTCCAACTCCGTCAACCCACAATGAGCAGTTCTTC	CASTPTPSTHNEQFF
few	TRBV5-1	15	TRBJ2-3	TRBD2	TGCGCCAGCAGCTTTAGCGGGGGGGCCACAGATACGCAGTATTTT	CASSFSGGATDTQYF
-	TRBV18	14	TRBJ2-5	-	TGTGCCAGCTCACCACTCCCAGGGATCGAGACCCAGTACTTC	CASSPLPGIETQYF
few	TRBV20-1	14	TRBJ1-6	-	TGCAGTGCTAGTCGGGGGTACGGGGATTCACCCCTCCACTTT	CSASRGYGDSPLHF
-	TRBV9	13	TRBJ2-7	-	TGTGCCAGCAGCGTAGATCAGGATCGCGAGCAGTACTTC	CASSVDQDREQYF
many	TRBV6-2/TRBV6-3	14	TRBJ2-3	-	TGTGCCAGCGGAAGACTGGGGCGTACTGGTACGCAGTATTTT	CASGRLGRTGTQYF
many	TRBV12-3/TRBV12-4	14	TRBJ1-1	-	TGTGCCAGCAGTTTTAGCAGAATAGACACTGAAGCTTTCTTT	CASSFSRIDTEAFF
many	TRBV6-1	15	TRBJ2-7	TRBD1	TGTGCCAGCAGTCCCTGGGGGACAGGGGGGTACGAGCAGTACTTC	CASSPWGTGGYEQYF
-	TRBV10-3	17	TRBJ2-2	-	TGTGCCATCAGTGACCAAAGGGGGGGACAGCACACCGGGGAGCTGTTTTTT	CAISDQRGGQHTGELFF
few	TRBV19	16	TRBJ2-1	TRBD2	TGTGCCAGTAGTTTCCTAGCGGACCTTTCCTACAATGAGCAGTTCTTC	CASSFLADLSYNEQFF
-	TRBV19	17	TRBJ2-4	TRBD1	TGTGCCAGTCGCGACGACAGGGAACCACTAGCCAAAAACATTCAGTACTTC	CASRDDREPLAKNIQYF
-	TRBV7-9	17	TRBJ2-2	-	TGTGCCAGCAGCTGGGCCCCTGGGAGACCGAACACCGGGGAGCTGTTTTTT	CASSWAPGRPNTGELFF
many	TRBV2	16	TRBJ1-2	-	TGTGCCAGCAGCCCGGGTCTGGGCAATCAGGGTTTAGGCTACACCTTC	CASSPGLGNQGLGYTF
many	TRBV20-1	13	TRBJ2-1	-	TGCAGTGAAGGACGGGCACCCTACAATGAGCAGTTCTTC	CSEGRAPYNEQFF
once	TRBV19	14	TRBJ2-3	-	TGTGCCAGTAGGGACCGGGCCACATCTGATACGCAGTATTTT	CASRDRATSDTQYF
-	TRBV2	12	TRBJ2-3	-	TGTGCCATTTCAGGGGGCACAGATACGCAGTATTTT	CAISGGTDTQYF
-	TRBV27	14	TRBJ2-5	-	TGTGCCAGCAGAAGAGGGGGGAAGGTAGAGACCCAGTACTTC	CASRRGGKVETQYF
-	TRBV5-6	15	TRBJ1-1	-	TGTGCCAGCAGCTTCGGTCAACGCATGAACACTGAAGCTTTCTTT	CASSFGQRMNTEAFF
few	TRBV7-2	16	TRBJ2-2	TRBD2	TGTGCCGGCAGCACCCCGGGACTAGGGAGCACCGGGGAGCTGTTTTTT	CAGSTPGLGSTGELFF
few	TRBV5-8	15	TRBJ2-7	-	TGTGCCAGCAGCTTGGCCGAAGGGATCACCTACGAGCAGTACTTC	CASSLAEGITYEQYF
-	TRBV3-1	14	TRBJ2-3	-	TGTGCCAGCAGGCAGAGTAGGCATGGGGATACGCAGTATTTT	CASRQSRHGDTQYF
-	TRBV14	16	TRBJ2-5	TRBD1	TGTGCCAGCAGCCCGAGGACAGGGGCAAGCGGAGAGACCCAGTACTTC	CASSPRTGASGETQYF
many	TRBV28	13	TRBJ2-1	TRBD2	TGTGCCAGCAGTTTGGGACTAGCGGATGAGCAGTTCTTC	CASSLGLADEQFF
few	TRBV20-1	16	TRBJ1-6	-	TGCAGTGCTAGAGATGTTGACCCTCGGCGCCATTCACCCCTCCACTTT	CSARDVDPRRHSPLHF
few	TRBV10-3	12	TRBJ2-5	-	TGTGCCATCAGTGAGCCTCGGGGGACCCAGTACTTC	CAISEPRGTQYF
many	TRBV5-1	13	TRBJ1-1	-	TGCGCCAGCAGCTTCACAGGGCCCACTGAAGCTTTCTTT	CASSFTGPTEAFF
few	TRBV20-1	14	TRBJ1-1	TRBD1	TGCAGTGCTAGAGCGGGACAGGGGAACACTGAAGCTTTCTTT	CSARAGQGNTEAFF
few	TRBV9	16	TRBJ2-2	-	TGTGCCAGCAGCGGCGGGGCAGCCGGCCCCACCGGGGAGCTGTTTTTT	CASSGGAAGPTGELFF
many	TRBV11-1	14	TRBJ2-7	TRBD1	TGTGCCAGCAGTCAGGACAGGGGATCCTACGAGCAGTACTTC	CASSQDRGSYEQYF
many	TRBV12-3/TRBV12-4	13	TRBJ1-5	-	TGTGCCAGCAGAGAAGATAGCAATCAGCCCCAGCATTTT	CASREDSNQPQHF
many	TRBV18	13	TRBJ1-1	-	TGTGCCAGCTCACCGAGCCTTAACGAGGAAGCTTTCTTT	CASSPSLNEEAFF
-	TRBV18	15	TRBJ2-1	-	TGTGCCAGCTCAAACCAGGAGAGGGGCTACAATGAGCAGTTCTTC	CASSNQERGYNEQFF
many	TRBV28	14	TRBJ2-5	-	TGTGCCAGTGACCGAGGCGGGGTTCAAGAGACCCAGTACTTC	CASDRGGVQETQYF
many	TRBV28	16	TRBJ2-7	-	TGTGCCAGCAGCATACCGCCTCCGCAGGGCCTGAGGGAGCAGTACTTC	CASSIPPPQGLREQYF